One and the same sample provided the 4 T cell receptor beta chains below, sequenced in a study of cytomegalovirus exposure and HLA in healthy donors. In the PCR, 60 Vbeta and 13 Jbeta primers were used. Clones were read by immunoSEQ multiplex PCR, and TCRdb kept only the in-frame ones, dropping some. Among about 140,000 clones, around three quarters were seen once, and the ten largest hold approximately 0.97%. Material for sequencing was PBMCs. These receptors were obtained from a man between 18 and 29 years old in good health and CMV-seronegative.

V gene TRBV6-1 combines with J gene TRBJ1-1, with D uncertain. Between the trimmed V and J ends, which lost 1 base and 0 bases, there was a span of 9 bases. In germline, CDR1 is MNHNS, CDR2 SASEGT. This CDR3 comprises 15 residues. This CDR3 is CASSEGREMNTEAFF. Written as DNA, the CDR3 is TGTGCCAGCAGTGAAGGAAGAGAGATGAACACTGAAGCTTTCTTT.

The chain carries TRBV5-1 and TRBJ1-4, with 8 bases matching TRBD1. V was pared by 0 bases and J by 8 bases, with 6 bases of the junction left unmatched. The CDR3 runs 15 residues. CDR1 and CDR2 from the germline V gene are SGHRS and YFSETQ. In nucleotides, the CDR3 is TGCGCCAGCAGCTTGGTTGGACAGGGTGGAGAAAAACTGTTTTTT. Amino acids: CASSLVGQGGEKLFF.

This clone was recorded a few times. The chain links TRBV19 to TRBJ1-5; no definite D call. The V end lost 5 bases, the J end lost 7 bases, and 12 bases lay between the germline ends. The CDR3 loop spans 13 amino acids. Germline CDR1 LNHDA, CDR2 SQIVND (reference sequence). CDR3 region: CASSDTREQPQHF. The DNA of the CDR3 is TGTGCCAGTAGTGATACCCGGGAACAGCCCCAGCATTTT.

The chain uses TRBV5-1 and TRBJ1-1; D might be TRBD1 (6 bases). Trimming removed 4 bases at V and 0 bases at J, with 19 bases between. Germline lookup yields CDR1 SGHRS and CDR2 YFSETQ. The CDR3 runs to 17 residues. The CDR3 DNA sequence: TGCGCCAGCAGCAACAACCCAAACAGGGTTCTGAACACTGAAGCTTTCTTT. It yields the protein CASSNNPNRVLNTEAFF.